The following is a T cell receptor beta chain sequence with its context. This entry belongs to a study of blood T cell repertoires in COVID-19. The CDR3 has 15 amino acids. V lost 3 bases to trimming and J lost 6 bases, with 15 bases between them. Per the germline V gene, CDR1 is MDHEN and CDR2 is SYDVKM. Sequencing was performed with immunoSEQ multiplex PCR; in TCRdb, only in-frame clones are kept and a portion is missing. The table lists more than 200,000 clones, about 88% of them singletons. The clonotype originates from a woman between 50 and 59 years old who had recovered from COVID-19. The V call is TRBV28, the J call TRBJ1-5; D may be TRBD1 (6 bases). The sample taken for sequencing was PBMCs or T cells enriched from blood (not recorded which). CDR3 in amino acids: CASSFPGQFGQPQHF. The CDR3 coding sequence is TGTGCCAGCAGTTTCCCTGGACAGTTTGGTCAGCCCCAGCATTTT.